This record covers a single TCR beta chain. These data come from a study of blood T cell repertoires in COVID-19. The wider study: The study drew acute and convalescent COVID-19 samples from the United States, Italy and Spain. T cells, B-cell-depleted T cells, or PBMCs provided the cDNA or gDNA that served as material.

CDR1 LGHDT and CDR2 YNNKEL come from the germline V gene (reference sequence). With V trimmed by 1 base and J by 8 bases, 12 bases remained unmatched. The CDR3 extends over 18 amino acids. In the authors' methods: Estimates of nucleated cell counts were drawn from the amplification of reference gene primers. Generated by immunoSEQ multiplex PCR, the TCRdb table keeps only in-frame clones and is missing some. The DNA gave D and trimming, while V, J and clone size come from that table. Of approximately 63,000 clones in the sample, about 86% were seen once. The specimen was peripheral blood. The clonotype comes from a woman older than 75 with active COVID-19. This sequence joins TRBV3-1 (or the pseudogene TRBV3-2) and TRBJ2-4, with TRBD2 matching 12 bases. DNA for the CDR3: TGTGCCAGCAGCCAAGCGATCCTAGCGGGGGGGCAGGTGGACATTCAGTACTTC. Protein: CASSQAILAGGQVDIQYF.